What follows describes a single TCR beta chain. This sample was taken from a study of cytomegalovirus exposure and HLA in healthy donors. In the PCR, 60 Vbeta and 13 Jbeta primers were used. The assay was immunoSEQ multiplex PCR, and TCRdb's table has in-frame clones only and misses some. The sample lists some 190,000 clones, about 90% occurring once. Specimen: PBMCs. This clonotype originated in a boy aged 2-15 years in good health and CMV-seronegative.

The CDR3 is CASSTQRDPEVTEAFF. CDR3 nucleotide sequence: TGTGCCAGCTCCACCCAGCGGGACCCCGAAGTTACTGAAGCTTTCTTT. J is TRBJ1-1 and V is TRBV18; D possibly corresponds to TRBD1 (5 bases). The V gene lost 6 bases and the J gene lost 5 bases, with 22 bases spanning the gap. CDR3 length equals 16 residues. The germline V gene encodes CDR1 KGHSH and CDR2 LQKENI. Filled out from reference TRBV18 and TRBJ1-1, the complete variable domain reads NAGVMQNPRHLVRRRGQEARLRCSPMKGHSHVYWYRQLPEEGLKFMVYLQKENIIDESGMPKERFSAEFPKEGPSILRIQQVVRGDSAAYFCASSTQRDPEVTEAFFGQGTRLTVV.